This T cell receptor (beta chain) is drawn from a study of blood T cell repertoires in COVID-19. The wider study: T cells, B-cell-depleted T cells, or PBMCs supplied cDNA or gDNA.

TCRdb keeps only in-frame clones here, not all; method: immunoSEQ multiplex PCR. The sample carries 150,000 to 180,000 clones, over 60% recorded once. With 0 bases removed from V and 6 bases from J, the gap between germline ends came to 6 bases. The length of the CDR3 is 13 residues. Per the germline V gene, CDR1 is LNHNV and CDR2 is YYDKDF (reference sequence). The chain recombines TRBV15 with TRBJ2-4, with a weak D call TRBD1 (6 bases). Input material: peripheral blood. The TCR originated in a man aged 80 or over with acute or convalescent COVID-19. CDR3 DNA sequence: TGTGCCACCAGCAGAGACAGGGGAAACATTCAGTACTTC. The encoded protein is CATSRDRGNIQYF.